The T cell receptor beta chain described here comes from a study of sequential checkpoint blockade in melanoma (dated by TCRdb to the late 2010s). Concerning the study at large: In a 1:1 randomization, patients received either first-line nivolumab then ipilimumab (arm A) or ipilimumab then nivolumab (arm B). Both trial sequences were followed by maintenance nivolumab.

Reading from cysteine to phenylalanine, the CDR3 counts 15 amino acids. Here the CDR3 DNA is all that survives: 45 bases in frame from base 1. Relative to germline, V is 1 base shorter and J is 5 bases shorter, with 15 bases between their ends. CDR1 and CDR2, looked up from the germline V gene, are SGDLS and YYNGEE. Overall results and qualifications from the work: The model for predicting response that combines TCR metrics with mutation burden needs to be validated in larger, independent patient cohorts.

Remarks on this clone: Which antigen it targets is not known. No base quality information exists; no much larger clone differs at one position.

TCRbeta CDR3 regions were immunosequenced from genomic DNA with the immunoSEQ Assay. Before high-throughput sequencing, the genomic DNA was amplified using bias-controlled multiplex PCR. On the study's bioinformatics: To quantify the absolute abundance of each unique TCRbeta CDR3 region, the sequences were collapsed and filtered. Clonality, defined as 1 minus Pielou's evenness, was calculated using productive rearrangements only. A previously published method was used to identify clones with significantly greater frequencies in on-treatment samples than in baseline samples. TCRdb took this table from immuneACCESS and kept in-frame rearrangements with V and J called. Such tables lack part of the clones; where checked against another copy, unresolved V genes explain under half of the gap, and the rest is unexplained. V and J calls and clone size are those listed in that table; D and trimming were worked out from the DNA. This sample has tens of thousands of clones in its table, and 60% to 80% of those were observed once. Approximately 23% of the sample is taken by the ten largest.

The sample's treatment or condition label, decoded: randomized to nivolumab then ipilimumab (arm A) or the reverse (arm B). No trial patient had received prior DNA-damaging chemotherapy. On a FACS Aria II flow cytometer, live CD3+CD8+ cells that were negative for CD19 and CD56 were sorted from thawed PBMCs. The samples were obtained from melanoma patients enrolled in CheckMate 064, an open-label, randomized phase II trial testing sequential checkpoint blockade. Peripheral blood mononuclear cells were obtained through leukapheresis, purified using Ficoll-Paque, and frozen in human serum containing approximately 10% DMSO. Immediately after sorting, the purity of sorted blood CD3+CD8+ cells was verified to be >98%, after which DNA was extracted.

The TCR sequence derives from a human donor with melanoma. Source: CD8+ T cells sorted from blood (inferred from file names), taken from a patient given nivolumab and ipilimumab in sequence. The rearrangement combines TRBV9 with TRBJ2-5; 6 matching bases give a weak D call of TRBD2. The nucleotide sequence is given as TGTGCCAGCAGCGTATCAGGAGGGGCAGGGGAGACCCAGTACTTC. This is translated as CASSVSGGAGETQYF. With the rest looked up from the reference TRBV9 and TRBJ2-5 genes rather than sequenced, the full variable domain is DSGVTQTPKHLITATGQRVTLRCSPRSGDLSVYWYQQSLDQGLQFLIQYYNGEERAKGNILERFSAQQFPDLHSELNLSSLELGDSALYFCASSVSGGAGETQYFGPGTRLLVL.